The 14 T cell receptor beta chains reported below all come from one sample, sequenced in a study of cytomegalovirus exposure and HLA in healthy donors. Here immunoSEQ multiplex PCR was the method, and the copy in TCRdb shows in-frame clones only, minus some. This table has about 130,000 clones, over 85% appearing once. The specimen sequenced was PBMCs. The receptors stem from a young man in good health and CMV-seronegative.

V and J are TRBV4-2 and TRBJ1-3; possibly TRBD1 for D (6 bases). Trimming removed 3 bases at V and 7 bases at J, with 16 bases between. The CDR3 contains 15 residues. CDR1 and CDR2 from the germline V gene are LGHNA and YNFKEQ. The CDR3 DNA reads TGTGCCAGCAGCCATGGAGCCGGGACACCTAACACCATATATTTT. Translated, it gives CASSHGAGTPNTIYF.

The V and J genes are TRBV6-5 and TRBJ1-1, with TRBD1 matching 7 bases. The CDR3 has 14 amino acids. Trimming removed 6 bases from V and 0 bases from J; junction bases left unmatched: 4. Per the germline V gene, CDR1 is MNHEY and CDR2 is SVGAGI. The CDR3 nucleotides read TGTGCCAGCAGGGCGACAGGGATGAACACTGAAGCTTTCTTT. Translated, it gives CASRATGMNTEAFF.

A single count supports this clone. The CDR3 loop is CASSSGQGAFF. The DNA for the CDR3 is TGTGCCAGCAGCTCCGGACAGGGGGCTTTCTTT. The chain joins TRBV11-2 to TRBJ1-1, with 9 bases that match TRBD1. The junction had 2 bases not matched to a gene; V was cut back by 4 bases and J by 11 bases. Germline CDR1 SGHAT, CDR2 FQNNGV. The CDR3 covers 11 residues.

The chain recombines TRBV27 with TRBJ1-6; TRBD1 is a possible D gene (6 bases). V lost 7 bases and J 10 bases, leaving 17 bases between the germline ends. The CDR3 covers 14 residues. Germline CDR1 is MNHEY and CDR2 is SMNVEV (reference sequence). CDR3 region: CASKLTGLLSPLHF. In DNA form, the CDR3 reads TGTGCCAGCAAGTTGACAGGCCTATTGTCACCCCTCCACTTT.

This chain connects TRBV27 to TRBJ2-7; D might be TRBD2 (6 bases). The ends were cut back, 2 bases at V and 6 bases at J, with 14 bases in the middle. There are 14 residues in the CDR3. Germline CDR1 MNHEY, CDR2 SMNVEV (reference sequence). In DNA, the CDR3 is TGTGCCAGCAGTTTAAGGTCGCTGGGGGGCGAGCAGTACTTC. It is translated as CASSLRSLGGEQYF.

This clone came up once. The chain carries TRBV25-1 and TRBJ1-5, with D tentatively TRBD1 (6 bases). Germline assignment: CDR1 MGHDK and CDR2 SYGVNS. Trimming shortened V by 6 bases and J by 4 bases, and 13 bases separated the two germline ends. CDR3 length equals 14 residues. The CDR3 region is CASSPRGANQPQHF. CDR3 coding DNA: TGTGCCAGCAGCCCACGGGGGGCGAATCAGCCCCAGCATTTT.

This chain connects TRBV7-6 to TRBJ2-3; D is perhaps TRBD1 (5 bases). Per the germline V gene, CDR1 is SGHVS and CDR2 is FNYEAQ. V was clipped by 3 bases and J by 5 bases, with 15 bases between them. The CDR3 contains 15 residues. The CDR3 reads CASSFGLQVKDTQYF. The CDR3 coding sequence is TGTGCCAGCAGCTTCGGGTTACAGGTCAAAGATACGCAGTATTTT.

V gene TRBV11-2 combines with J gene TRBJ1-6; TRBD1 might be the D (5 bases). Germline CDR1 reads SGHAT; CDR2 reads FQNNGV. The CDR3 consists of 13 residues. The V end was cut by 5 bases, the J end by 8 bases, with 10 bases between. Here the CDR3 DNA reads TGTGCCAGCAGCCTCCTAGGGGATTCACCCCTCCACTTT. Its translation is CASSLLGDSPLHF.

V usage is TRBV7-9 and J usage is TRBJ1-4; D is unclear. Germline-derived CDR1 and CDR2 are SEHNR and FQNEAQ (reference sequence). The V and J ends lost 5 bases and 6 bases respectively, with 10 bases between them. This CDR3 has 13 amino acids. As DNA, the CDR3 is TGTGCCAGCAGCACGGGCGGGGATGAAAAACTGTTTTTT. Translated, it gives CASSTGGDEKLFF.

The chain joins TRBV28 to TRBJ1-2, with 12 bases aligning to TRBD1. The CDR3 has 17 residues. The V and J ends lost 7 bases and 4 bases, in that order; junction bases with no gene match: 13. Germline V CDR1 and CDR2: MDHEN, SYDVKM. In nucleotides, the CDR3 is TGTGCCAGCATCTCCTCCCTCGGGACAGGGGGCATCTATGGCTACACCTTC. The encoded protein is CASISSLGTGGIYGYTF.

This chain joins TRBV5-5 and TRBJ2-1, with D unclear. V was shortened by 0 bases and J by 9 bases, with 10 bases between the two germline ends. Germline assignment: CDR1 SGHKS and CDR2 YYEKEE (reference sequence). CDR3 length: 13 residues. CDR3 DNA: TGTGCCAGCAGCTTGGATAGCCCTTTTGAGCAGTTCTTC. Residues: CASSLDSPFEQFF. Full variable domain (rest looked up from reference TRBV5-5 and TRBJ2-1): DAGVTQSPTHLIKTRGQQVTLRCSPISGHKSVSWYQQVLGQGPQFIFQYYEKEERGRGNFPDRFSARQFPNYSSELNVNALLLGDSALYLCASSLDSPFEQFFGPGTRLTVL.

The chain combines TRBV2 with TRBJ2-7, with 7 bases identical to TRBD2. The CDR3 is 14 amino acids. From germline, CDR1 is SNHLY and CDR2 FYNNEI. Germline trimming cut 10 bases from V and 0 bases from J; bases unmatched to any gene: 9. The CDR3 spells CATRVSGFSYEQYF. In DNA, the CDR3 is TGTGCCACCAGAGTTAGCGGGTTCTCCTACGAGCAGTACTTC.

The chain combines TRBV28 with TRBJ2-7, with D possibly matching TRBD2 (7 bases). The germline V gene has CDR1 MDHEN and CDR2 SYDVKM. Between the trimmed V and J ends, which lost 6 bases and 3 bases, there was a span of 18 bases. The CDR3 runs to 15 residues. The CDR3 DNA is TGTGCCAGCAGAATCTTGCGGAGGGGGGGCTACGAGCAGTACTTC. The encoded protein is CASRILRRGGYEQYF. Supplemented by reference TRBV28 and TRBJ2-7, the full variable domain reads DVKVTQSSRYLVKRTGEKVFLECVQDMDHENMFWYRQDPGLGLRLIYFSYDVKMKEKGDIPEGYSVSREKKERFSLILESASTNQTSMYLCASRILRRGGYEQYFGPGTRLTVT.

This chain connects TRBV29-1 to TRBJ1-2; D is possibly TRBD1 (5 bases). CDR1 is SQVTM and CDR2 is ANQGSEA in the germline V gene. The CDR3 contains 13 residues. V shed 7 bases and J shed 4 bases, with 16 bases lying between them. The CDR3 spells CSATARDSYGYTF. The CDR3 DNA sequence: TGCAGCGCGACCGCCAGGGATAGCTATGGCTACACCTTC.